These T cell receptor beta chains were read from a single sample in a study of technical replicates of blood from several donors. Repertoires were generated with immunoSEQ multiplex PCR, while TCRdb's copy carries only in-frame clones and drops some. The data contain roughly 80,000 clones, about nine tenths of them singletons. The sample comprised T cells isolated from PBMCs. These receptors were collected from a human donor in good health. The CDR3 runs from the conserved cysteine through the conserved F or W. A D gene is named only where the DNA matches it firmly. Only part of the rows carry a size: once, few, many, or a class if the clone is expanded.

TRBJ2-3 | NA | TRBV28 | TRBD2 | CASWESGKVGDTQYF | TGTGCCAGCTGGGAGAGCGGGAAGGTTGGAGATACGCAGTATTTT
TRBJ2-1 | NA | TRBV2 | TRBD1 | CASSNDRGSEQFF | TGTGCCAGCAGTAATGACAGGGGTAGTGAGCAGTTCTTC
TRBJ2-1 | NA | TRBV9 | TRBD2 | CASSVLGLAGGNEQFF | TGTGCCAGCAGCGTGCTGGGACTAGCGGGAGGCAATGAGCAGTTCTTC
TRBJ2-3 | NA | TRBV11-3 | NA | CASSFRDPDTQYF | TGTGCCAGCAGCTTCCGGGATCCAGATACGCAGTATTTT
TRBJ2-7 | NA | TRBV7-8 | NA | CASSSQSGYYEQYF | TGTGCCAGCAGTTCCCAGAGCGGTTACTACGAGCAGTACTTC
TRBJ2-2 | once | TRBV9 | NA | CASSVGAMTGELFF | TGTGCCAGCAGCGTAGGAGCCATGACCGGGGAGCTGTTTTTT
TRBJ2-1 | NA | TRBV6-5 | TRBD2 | CASTLTGGLNEQFF | TGTGCCAGCACTCTTACGGGAGGGCTGAATGAGCAGTTCTTC
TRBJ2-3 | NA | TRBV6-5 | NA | CASSYSFSDTQYF | TGTGCCAGCAGTTACTCGTTCTCAGATACGCAGTATTTT
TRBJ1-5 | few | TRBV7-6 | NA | CASSLGGEQPQHF | TGTGCCAGCAGCTTAGGGGGGGAGCAGCCCCAGCATTTT
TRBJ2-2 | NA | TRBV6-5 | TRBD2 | CASSYWLAGDTGELFF | TGTGCCAGCAGTTACTGGCTAGCGGGAGACACCGGGGAGCTGTTTTTT
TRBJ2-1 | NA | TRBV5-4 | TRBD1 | CASSSGGNEQFF | TGTGCCAGCAGTTCAGGGGGAAATGAGCAGTTCTTC
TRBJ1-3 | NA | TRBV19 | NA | CASSNLASSGNTIYF | TGTGCCAGTAGTAATTTAGCAAGCTCTGGAAACACCATATATTTT
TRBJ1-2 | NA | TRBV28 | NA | CASSLGGNYGYTF | TGTGCCAGCAGTTTAGGAGGGAACTATGGCTACACCTTC
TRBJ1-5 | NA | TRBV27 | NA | CASSLSAGNQPQHF | TGTGCCAGCAGTTTATCGGCAGGGAATCAGCCCCAGCATTTT
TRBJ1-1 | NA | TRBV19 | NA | CASSMRGLVAEAFF | TGTGCCAGTAGTATGCGAGGGCTTGTCGCTGAAGCTTTCTTT
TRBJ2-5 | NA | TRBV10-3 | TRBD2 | CAISESGVSGSEETQYF | TGTGCCATCAGTGAGTCCGGGGTTAGCGGGAGTGAAGAGACCCAGTACTTC
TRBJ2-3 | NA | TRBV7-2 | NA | CASRTDADTQYF | TGTGCCAGCAGAACAGACGCAGATACGCAGTATTTT
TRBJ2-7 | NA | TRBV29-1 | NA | CSALSYEQYF | TGCAGCGCCCTCTCCTACGAGCAGTACTTC
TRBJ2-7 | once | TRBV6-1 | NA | CASSDNAGYYEQYF | TGTGCCAGCAGTGATAACGCGGGGTACTACGAGCAGTACTTC